Here is one T cell receptor beta chain with its context. Its antigen is not identified. The data were taken from a study of long-term antiretroviral therapy in people with HIV. The wider study: The earliest samples came about a decade before the 2015 immediate-ART recommendation.

Researchers report immunoSEQ v3.0 was run at survey level. The method was immunoSEQ multiplex PCR; TCRdb's version includes in-frame clones alone and lacks a portion of them. The table records 20,000 to 25,000 clones, roughly 79% of them present only once. Findings and caveats of the study: Missing from the dataset were any data on ART adherence, viral resistance or therapy changes.

Germline CDR1 reads KGHSH; CDR2 reads LQKENI. The CDR3 loop spans 16 amino acids. Trimming removed 3 bases from V and 7 bases from J; junction bases left unmatched: 7. Specimen: unsorted PBMCs, collected 0.1 years before starting antiretroviral therapy. The receptor was isolated from a man in his forties or fifties with HIV. The gene calls are TRBV18 and TRBJ2-1, with TRBD2 matching over 12 bases. The CDR3 DNA reads TGTGCCAGCTCACCGGTACTAGCGGGGGGTCAGAATGAGCAGTTCTTC. It translates to CASSPVLAGGQNEQFF.